This T cell receptor beta chain was profiled in a study of T-cell reconstitution after alpha-beta-depleted transplantation in children. Unique molecular identifiers were incorporated into the prepared TCRbeta library. TCRdb used MiXCR to reprocess the PCR reads, holding one entry per CDR3 protein. The table shows approximately 420,000 distinct CDR3 sequences, with 11% occurring only once. The material sequenced was PBMCs from the stem cell graft donor, taken from the stem cell graft. This TCR derives from a human donor who donated a stem cell graft to a child with acute myeloid leukemia.

The CDR3 DNA reads TGCAGCGTTGAAGGCCCTAGTACCTACGAGCAGTACTTC. Amino acids: CSVEGPSTYEQYF. This rearrangement joins TRBV29-1 to TRBJ2-7; D remains unclear. Looked up from germline, CDR1 is SQVTM and CDR2 is ANQGSEA. V dropped 1 base and J dropped 2 bases, with 9 bases sitting between them. This CDR3 comprises 13 residues.